The entry below describes one T cell receptor (beta chain). Its specificity is unknown. This CDR3 is built from 14 residues. Germline loops: CDR1 SGDLS, CDR2 YYNGEE. V gave up 2 bases and J gave up 4 bases, with 10 bases separating them. The record originates from a study of cytomegalovirus exposure and HLA in healthy donors. About the study: Earlier sequencing of 150 million to 200 million T cells yielded around 100 million unique TCR beta sequences. Findings and caveats of the study: A later analysis found TCR association rates differed by HLA locus, highest for DRB1 and lowest for HLA-C.

Both 60 Vbeta primers and 13 Jbeta primers went into the PCR. The repertoire was sequenced with immunoSEQ multiplex PCR; TCRdb's copy has only in-frame clones and lacks some. The table has about 140,000 clones, nearly 90% seen once. The specimen was PBMCs. This TCR was sampled from a woman in her forties in good health and CMV-seronegative. V usage is TRBV9 and J usage is TRBJ1-3; D not resolved. CDR3 loop: CASSVSGAGNTIYF. CDR3 DNA: TGTGCCAGCAGCGTCTCGGGAGCCGGAAACACCATATATTTT.